This TCR beta chain came from a study of CD8 T cells in Susac syndrome. Background on the study: Clinically active disease was present in over 5 of the sequenced Susac syndrome patients. Eight of these patients were in remission.

Turning to this clonotype: Its antigen is not identified.

J lost 0 bases, V lost 2 bases, and 12 bases had no gene match. Germline-derived CDR1 and CDR2 are MGHDK and SYGVNS. The CDR3 contains 19 residues. The patients with Susac syndrome satisfied recently defined diagnostic criteria for either definite or probable disease. Whole-study findings and limits: None of the CD4+ T cell repertoires in Susac syndrome showed clonal expansion.

A quantity of about 0.45 to 1 ug RNA underwent reverse transcription using random hexamers. By means of immunoSEQ multiplex PCR, TCR beta CDR3 spanning 54 Vbeta and 13 Jbeta underwent amplification. TCRdb analysed the immunoSEQ multiplex PCR reads with MiXCR anew, one entry per CDR3 protein. Of tens of thousands of distinct CDR3 sequences detected, about 94% appear once; the ten largest clones hold about 0.28%. Sequencing input: CD4+ T cells from PBMCs. The chain couples TRBV25-1 to TRBJ2-4, with 8 nucleotides matching TRBD1. This sequence was found in a human donor with Susac syndrome. CDR3: CASSENKPGQGLAKNIQYF. For the CDR3, the DNA is TGTGCCAGCAGTGAAAATAAGCCCGGACAGGGTTTAGCCAAAAACATTCAGTACTTC.